These 5 T cell receptor beta chains originate from one sample sequenced in a study of Ad26.COV2.S vaccination and SARS-CoV-2 variants. Documented treatment: approximately 18 received Ad26.COV2.S at low or high dose, single or two shots; about 5 received placebo; per-sample allocation not given. Samples were taken on day 63 after the first vaccine or placebo injection. Using immunoSEQ multiplex PCR, the repertoire was profiled, and TCRdb retains in-frame clones only, with some absent. Of about 350,000 clones in the sample, more than 75% were seen once. The sample consisted of peripheral blood, taken in a trial of Ad26.COV2.S vaccine versus placebo. These TCRs come from a person aged 18-65 years who received the Ad26.COV2.S COVID-19 vaccine or a placebo.

The chain carries TRBV6-5 and TRBJ1-2; TRBD1 might be the D (5 bases). Trimming took 5 bases from V and 4 from J, leaving 14 bases between them. CDR3 length: 14 residues. Germline V CDR1 and CDR2: MNHEY, SVGAGI. Here the CDR3 DNA reads TGTGCCAGCAGTACTCGGGACGGCGGCTATGGCTACACCTTC. It codes for CASSTRDGGYGYTF.

This clone came up a few times. The genes are TRBV6-2 or TRBV6-3 and TRBJ1-5; maybe TRBD1 (6 bases). The CDR3 has 16 amino acids. V was cut by 2 bases and J by 5 bases, with 16 bases left in between. Germline V gene sequence: CDR1 MNHEY, CDR2 SVGEGT. This CDR3 is CASSYRGAMNYQPQHF. Written as DNA, the CDR3 is TGTGCCAGCAGTTACCGGGGGGCAATGAACTATCAGCCCCAGCATTTT.

The genes are TRBV19 and TRBJ1-2, with D possibly matching TRBD1 (5 bases). The CDR3 consists of 14 residues. Trimming removed 5 bases at V and 2 bases at J, with 12 bases between. The germline V gene encodes CDR1 LNHDA and CDR2 SQIVND (reference sequence). The CDR3 region is CASSAPGRNYGYTF. CDR3 bases: TGTGCCAGTAGTGCCCCGGGACGGAACTATGGCTACACCTTC.

V gene TRBV5-1 combines with J gene TRBJ2-7, with TRBD2 matching 7 bases. Germline V gene data show CDR1 as SGHRS and CDR2 as YFSETQ. The CDR3 length is 12 residues. Germline trimming cut 7 bases from V and 7 bases from J; bases unmatched to any gene: 8. DNA of the CDR3: TGCGCCAGCGCCTCGGGAGGTAGGGAGCAGTACTTC. Translating gives CASASGGREQYF.

The chain joins TRBV6-2 or TRBV6-3 to TRBJ1-2; 8 nucleotides align to TRBD1. With 4 bases clipped from V and 7 bases from J, the junction kept 5 bases outside the gene matches. CDR3 length: 13 amino acids. Germline assignment: CDR1 MNHEY and CDR2 SVGEGT. The CDR3 loop reads CASSWTGPSGYTF. The CDR3 DNA follows: TGTGCCAGCAGTTGGACAGGGCCCTCTGGCTACACCTTC.